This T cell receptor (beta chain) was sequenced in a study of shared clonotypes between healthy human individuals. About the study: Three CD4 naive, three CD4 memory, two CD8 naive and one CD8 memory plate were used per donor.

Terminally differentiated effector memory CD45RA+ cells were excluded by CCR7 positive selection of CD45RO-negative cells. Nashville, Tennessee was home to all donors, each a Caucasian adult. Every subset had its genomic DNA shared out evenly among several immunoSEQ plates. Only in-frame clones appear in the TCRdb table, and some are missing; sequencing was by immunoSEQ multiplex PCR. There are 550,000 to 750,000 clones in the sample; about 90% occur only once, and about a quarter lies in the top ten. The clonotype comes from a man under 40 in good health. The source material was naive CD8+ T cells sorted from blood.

CDR3 DNA: TGTGCCAGCAGTGCGACAGTCACCTACGAGCAGTACTTC. Translation: CASSATVTYEQYF. This chain links TRBV27 with TRBJ2-7; a possible D gene is TRBD1 (5 bases). The CDR3 is 13 amino acids. V lost 5 bases and J 2 bases, leaving 10 bases between the germline ends. Germline lookup yields CDR1 MNHEY and CDR2 SMNVEV (reference sequence).